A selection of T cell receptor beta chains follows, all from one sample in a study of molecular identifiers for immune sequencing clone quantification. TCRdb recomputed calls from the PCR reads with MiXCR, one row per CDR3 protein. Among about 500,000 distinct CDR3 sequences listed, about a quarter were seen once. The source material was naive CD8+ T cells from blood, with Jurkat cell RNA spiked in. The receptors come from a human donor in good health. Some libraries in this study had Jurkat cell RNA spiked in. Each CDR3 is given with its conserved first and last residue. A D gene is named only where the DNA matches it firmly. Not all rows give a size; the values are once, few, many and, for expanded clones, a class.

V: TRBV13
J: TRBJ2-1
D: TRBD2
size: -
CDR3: CASSPVAGGRSRQFF
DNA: TGTGCCAGCAGCCCAGTAGCGGGGGGGCGATCGAGGCAGTTCTTC

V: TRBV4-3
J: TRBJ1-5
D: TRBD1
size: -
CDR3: CAGSQEWTGGNQPQHF
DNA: TGCGCCGGCAGCCAAGAATGGACAGGCGGCAATCAGCCCCAGCATTTT

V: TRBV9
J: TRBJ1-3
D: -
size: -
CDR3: CASSFGPSGNTIYF
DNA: TGTGCCAGCAGTTTCGGCCCCTCTGGAAACACCATATATTTT

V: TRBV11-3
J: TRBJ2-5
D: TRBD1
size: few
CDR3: CASSHRDSRQETQYF
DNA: TGTGCCAGCAGCCACAGGGACAGCAGACAAGAGACCCAGTACTTC

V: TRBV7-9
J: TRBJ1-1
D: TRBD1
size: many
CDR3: CASSTRQGKFTEAFF
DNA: TGTGCCAGCAGCACCCGACAGGGAAAGTTCACTGAAGCTTTCTTT

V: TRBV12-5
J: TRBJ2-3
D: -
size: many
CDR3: CASGQGTTRTDTQYF
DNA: TGTGCTAGTGGTCAAGGGACAACGCGCACAGATACGCAGTATTTT

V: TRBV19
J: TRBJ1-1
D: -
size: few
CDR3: CASSISGDTEAFF
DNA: TGTGCCAGTAGTATTAGTGGGGACACTGAAGCTTTCTTT

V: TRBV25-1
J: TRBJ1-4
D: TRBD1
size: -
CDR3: CASSESDRDEKLFF
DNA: TGTGCCAGCAGTGAATCGGACAGGGACGAAAAACTGTTTTTT

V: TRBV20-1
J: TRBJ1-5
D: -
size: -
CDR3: CSGQVVGLGQPQHF
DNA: TGCAGCGGGCAGGTGGTTGGTTTGGGTCAGCCCCAGCATTTT

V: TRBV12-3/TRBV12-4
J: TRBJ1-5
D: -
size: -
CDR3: CASSFAEKTNQPQHF
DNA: TGTGCCAGCAGTTTCGCAGAAAAGACGAATCAGCCCCAGCATTTT

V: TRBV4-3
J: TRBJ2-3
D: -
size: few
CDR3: CASSQGVRQGGADTQYF
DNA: TGCGCCAGCAGCCAAGGGGTCCGGCAGGGCGGAGCAGATACGCAGTATTTT

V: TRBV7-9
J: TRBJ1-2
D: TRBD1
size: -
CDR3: CASSLAPDRGHGYTF
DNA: TGTGCCAGCAGCTTAGCCCCGGACAGGGGGCACGGCTACACCTTC

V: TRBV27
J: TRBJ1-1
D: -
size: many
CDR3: CASSLARSMNTEAFF
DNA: TGTGCCAGCAGTTTAGCCAGGTCCATGAACACTGAAGCTTTCTTT

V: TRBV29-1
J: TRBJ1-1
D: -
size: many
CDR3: CSVVRQGLVNTEAFF
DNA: TGCAGCGTTGTTCGGCAGGGATTAGTTAACACTGAAGCTTTCTTT

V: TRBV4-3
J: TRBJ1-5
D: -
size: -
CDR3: CASSQDRSGSNQPQRF
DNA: TGCGCCAGCAGCCAAGATCGCTCGGGGAGCAATCAGCCCCAGCGTTTT

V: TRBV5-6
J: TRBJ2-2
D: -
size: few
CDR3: CASSLVANTGELFF
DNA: TGTGCCAGCAGCTTGGTCGCTAACACCGGGGAGCTGTTTTTT

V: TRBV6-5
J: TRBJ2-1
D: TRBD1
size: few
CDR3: CASSYLPQGQPNYNEQFF
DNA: TGTGCCAGCAGTTACCTACCCCAGGGACAGCCGAACTACAATGAGCAGTTCTTC

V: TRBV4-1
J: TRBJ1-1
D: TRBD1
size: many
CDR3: CASSQEDRVYDTEAFF
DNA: TGCGCCAGCAGCCAAGAGGACAGGGTCTATGACACTGAAGCTTTCTTT

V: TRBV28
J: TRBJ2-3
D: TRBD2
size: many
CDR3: CASSLPGGADTQYF
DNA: TGTGCCAGCAGTTTACCGGGAGGGGCAGATACGCAGTATTTT

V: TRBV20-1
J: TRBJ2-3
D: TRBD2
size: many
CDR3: CSAREIAGLSPDTQYF
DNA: TGCAGTGCTAGAGAGATAGCGGGATTGTCTCCAGATACGCAGTATTTT

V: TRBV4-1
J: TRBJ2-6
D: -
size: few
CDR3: CASSQEGRSGANVLTF
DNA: TGCGCCAGCAGCCAGGAGGGGCGCTCTGGGGCCAACGTCCTGACTTTC

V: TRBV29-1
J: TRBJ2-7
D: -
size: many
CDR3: CSVWTESYEQYF
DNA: TGCAGCGTATGGACAGAATCCTACGAGCAGTACTTC

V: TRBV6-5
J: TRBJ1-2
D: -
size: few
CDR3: CASMQGTNYGYTF
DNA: TGTGCCAGCATGCAGGGGACTAACTATGGCTACACCTTC

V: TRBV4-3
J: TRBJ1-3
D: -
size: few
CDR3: CASSQDTSWNTIYF
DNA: TGCGCCAGCAGTCAAGACACCTCTTGGAACACCATATATTTT

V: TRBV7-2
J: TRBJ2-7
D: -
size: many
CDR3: CASSLRWGGQVEQYF
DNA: TGTGCCAGCAGCTTACGGTGGGGGGGGCAGGTCGAGCAGTACTTC

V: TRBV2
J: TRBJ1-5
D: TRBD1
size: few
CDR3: CASSRDRGNNQPQHF
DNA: TGTGCCAGCAGCCGGGACAGGGGTAACAATCAGCCCCAGCATTTT

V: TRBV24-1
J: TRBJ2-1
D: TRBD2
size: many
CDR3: CATSGPTSGRAGNEQFF
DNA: TGTGCCACCAGTGGCCCCACTAGCGGGAGGGCCGGCAATGAGCAGTTCTTC

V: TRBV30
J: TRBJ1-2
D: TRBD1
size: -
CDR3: CAWSVGTGAGYTF
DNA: TGTGCCTGGAGTGTAGGGACAGGGGCTGGCTACACCTTC

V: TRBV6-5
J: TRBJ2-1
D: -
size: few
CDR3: CASSPGSSEGNEQFF
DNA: TGTGCCAGCAGCCCTGGGTCTAGCGAGGGCAATGAGCAGTTCTTC

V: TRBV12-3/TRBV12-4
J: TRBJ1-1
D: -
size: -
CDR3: CASSSLGPAGRSEAFF
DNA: TGTGCCAGCAGTTCCCTAGGCCCAGCGGGACGGTCTGAAGCTTTCTTT

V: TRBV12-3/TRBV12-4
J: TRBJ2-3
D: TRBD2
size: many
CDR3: CASRGDYSTDTQYF
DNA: TGTGCCAGCAGGGGGGACTACAGCACAGATACGCAGTATTTT

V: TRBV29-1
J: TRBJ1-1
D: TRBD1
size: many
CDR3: CSVSTGTGGFAEAFF
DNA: TGCAGCGTGTCAACTGGGACAGGGGGTTTTGCTGAAGCTTTCTTT

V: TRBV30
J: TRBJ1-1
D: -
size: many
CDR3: CAWSVHETGEAFF
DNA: TGTGCCTGGAGTGTACACGAGACAGGTGAAGCTTTCTTT

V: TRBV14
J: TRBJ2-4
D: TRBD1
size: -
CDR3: CASSRQTGRGNIQYF
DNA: TGTGCCAGCAGCCGACAGACAGGGCGAGGAAACATTCAGTACTTC

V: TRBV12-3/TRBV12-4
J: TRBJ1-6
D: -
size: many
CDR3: CASSAATHNRLSSYNSPLHF
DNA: TGTGCCAGCAGTGCTGCTACTCATAACCGACTTAGCTCCTATAATTCACCCCTCCACTTT

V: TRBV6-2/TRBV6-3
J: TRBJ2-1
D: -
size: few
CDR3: CASSYVLDPWNEQFF
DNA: TGTGCCAGCAGTTATGTGCTCGACCCGTGGAATGAGCAGTTCTTC

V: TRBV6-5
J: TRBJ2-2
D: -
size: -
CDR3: CATGRENTGELFF
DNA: TGTGCCACGGGACGGGAGAACACCGGGGAGCTGTTTTTT

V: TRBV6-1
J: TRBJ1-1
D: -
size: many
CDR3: CASSARRAEAFF
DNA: TGTGCCAGCAGTGCGAGGCGGGCTGAAGCTTTCTTT

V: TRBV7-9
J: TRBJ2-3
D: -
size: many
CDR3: CASSLAGVLDTQYF
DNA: TGTGCCAGCAGCTTAGCGGGGGTCTTAGATACGCAGTATTTT

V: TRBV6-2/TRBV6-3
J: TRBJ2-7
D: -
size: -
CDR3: CASSNRASSYEQYF
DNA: TGTGCCAGCAGCAACCGGGCCAGCTCCTACGAGCAGTACTTC

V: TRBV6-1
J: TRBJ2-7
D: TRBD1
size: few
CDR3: CASRSFGTGGGEQYF
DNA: TGTGCCAGCAGATCATTCGGGACAGGGGGCGGGGAGCAGTACTTC

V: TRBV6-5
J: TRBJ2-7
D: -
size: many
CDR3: CASSYSTAGAYEQYF
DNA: TGTGCCAGCAGTTACTCGACGGCAGGGGCCTACGAGCAGTACTTC

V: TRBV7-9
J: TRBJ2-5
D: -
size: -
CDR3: CASSSPGLETQYF
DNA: TGTGCCAGCAGCTCCCCGGGACTAGAGACCCAGTACTTC